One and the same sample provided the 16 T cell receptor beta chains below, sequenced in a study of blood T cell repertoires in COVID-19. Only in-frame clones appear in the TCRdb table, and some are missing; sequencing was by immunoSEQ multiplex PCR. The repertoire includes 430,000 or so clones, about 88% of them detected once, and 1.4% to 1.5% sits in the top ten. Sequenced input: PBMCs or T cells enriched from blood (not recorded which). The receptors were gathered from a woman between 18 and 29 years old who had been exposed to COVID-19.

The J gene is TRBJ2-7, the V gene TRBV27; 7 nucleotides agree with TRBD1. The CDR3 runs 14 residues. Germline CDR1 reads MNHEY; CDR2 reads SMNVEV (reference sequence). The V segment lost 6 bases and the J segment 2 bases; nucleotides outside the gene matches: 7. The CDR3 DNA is TGTGCCAGCAGCCGACAGGGTACAACCTACGAGCAGTACTTC. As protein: CASSRQGTTYEQYF.

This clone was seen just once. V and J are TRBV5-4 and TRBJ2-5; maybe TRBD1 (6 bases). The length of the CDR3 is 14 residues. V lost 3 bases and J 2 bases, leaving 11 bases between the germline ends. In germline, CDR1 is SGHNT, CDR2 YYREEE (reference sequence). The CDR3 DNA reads TGTGCCAGCAGCTCGCAGGGGACACAAGAGACCCAGTACTTC. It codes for CASSSQGTQETQYF.

The CDR3 region is CASSPGHYGYTF. CDR3 nucleotides: TGTGCCAGCAGCCCAGGCCACTATGGCTACACCTTC. The genes are TRBV11-1 and TRBJ1-2; no reliable D call. V was trimmed by 5 bases and J by 3 bases, leaving 7 bases between them. From germline, CDR1 is SGHAT and CDR2 FQDESV (reference sequence). The CDR3 covers 12 residues.

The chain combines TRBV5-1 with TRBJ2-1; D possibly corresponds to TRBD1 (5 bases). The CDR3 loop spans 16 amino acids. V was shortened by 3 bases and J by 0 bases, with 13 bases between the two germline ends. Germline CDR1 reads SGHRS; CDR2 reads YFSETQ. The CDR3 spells CASSSRRDLSYNEQFF. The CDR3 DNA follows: TGCGCCAGCAGCTCCCGCAGGGATCTCTCCTACAATGAGCAGTTCTTC.

The CDR3 loop reads CAIKEETDTQYF. Here the CDR3 DNA reads TGTGCCATCAAAGAGGAAACAGATACGCAGTATTTT. This chain joins TRBV10-3 and TRBJ2-3; D ambiguous. CDR3 size: 12 residues. Trimming shortened V by 7 bases and J by 3 bases, and 8 bases separated the two germline ends. Germline V gene sequence: CDR1 ENHRY, CDR2 SYGVKD.

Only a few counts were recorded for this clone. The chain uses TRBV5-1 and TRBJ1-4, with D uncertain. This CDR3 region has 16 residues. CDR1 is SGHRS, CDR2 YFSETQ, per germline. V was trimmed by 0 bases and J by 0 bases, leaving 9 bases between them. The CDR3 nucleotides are TGCGCCAGCAGCTTGGGTATAGTTGCAACTAATGAAAAACTGTTTTTT. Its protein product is CASSLGIVATNEKLFF.

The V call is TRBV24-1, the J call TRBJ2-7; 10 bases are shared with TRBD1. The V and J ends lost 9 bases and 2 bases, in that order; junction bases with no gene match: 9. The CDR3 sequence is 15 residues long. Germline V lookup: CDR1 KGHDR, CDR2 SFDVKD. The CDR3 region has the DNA TGTGCCACCTCGTCGGGCGGGACAGGGGCCTACGAGCAGTACTTC. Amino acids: CATSSGGTGAYEQYF.

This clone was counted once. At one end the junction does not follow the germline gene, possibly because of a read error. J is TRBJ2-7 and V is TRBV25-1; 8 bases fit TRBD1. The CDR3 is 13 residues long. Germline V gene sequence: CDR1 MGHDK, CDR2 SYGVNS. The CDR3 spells CASRGRGQYEQYF. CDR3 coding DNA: TGTGCTAGCAGGGGCAGGGGGCAGTACGAGCAGTACTTC.

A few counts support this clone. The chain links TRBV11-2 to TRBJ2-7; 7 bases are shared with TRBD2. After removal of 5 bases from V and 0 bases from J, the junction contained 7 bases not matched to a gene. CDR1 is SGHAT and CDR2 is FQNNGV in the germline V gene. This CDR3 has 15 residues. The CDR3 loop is CASSLASGPSYEQYF. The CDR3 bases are TGTGCCAGCAGCCTCGCTAGCGGCCCCTCCTACGAGCAGTACTTC.

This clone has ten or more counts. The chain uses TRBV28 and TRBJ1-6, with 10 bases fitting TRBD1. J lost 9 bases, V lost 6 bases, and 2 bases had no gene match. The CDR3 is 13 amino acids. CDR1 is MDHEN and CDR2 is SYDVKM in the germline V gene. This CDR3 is CASRRTGGSPLHF. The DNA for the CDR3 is TGTGCCAGCAGACGGACAGGGGGTTCACCCCTCCACTTT.

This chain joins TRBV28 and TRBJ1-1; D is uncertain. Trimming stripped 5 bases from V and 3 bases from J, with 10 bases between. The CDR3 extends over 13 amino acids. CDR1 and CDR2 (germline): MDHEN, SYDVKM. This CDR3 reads CASSPAGYTEAFF. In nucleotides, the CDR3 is TGTGCCAGCAGTCCAGCGGGGTACACTGAAGCTTTCTTT.

The CDR3 region has the DNA TGTGCCACCGAGGGGCTTAGCGGGAACTCCTACGAGCAGTACTTC. This gives the protein CATEGLSGNSYEQYF. This chain links TRBV24-1 with TRBJ2-7; TRBD2 matches 8 bases. The V gene's germline CDR1 is KGHDR and CDR2 SFDVKD. The CDR3 consists of 15 residues. V lost 9 bases, J lost 0 bases, and 9 bases stayed unmatched.

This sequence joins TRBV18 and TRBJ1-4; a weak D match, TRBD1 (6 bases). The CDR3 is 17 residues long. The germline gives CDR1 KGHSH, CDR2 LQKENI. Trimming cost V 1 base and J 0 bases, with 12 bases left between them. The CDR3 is CASSPRDTAATNEKLFF. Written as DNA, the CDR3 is TGTGCCAGCTCACCACGGGACACCGCTGCAACTAATGAAAAACTGTTTTTT.

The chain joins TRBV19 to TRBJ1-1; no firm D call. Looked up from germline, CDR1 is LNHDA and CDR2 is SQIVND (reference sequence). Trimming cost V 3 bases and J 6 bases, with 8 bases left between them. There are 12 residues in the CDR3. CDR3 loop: CASSIIAAEAFF. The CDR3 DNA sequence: TGTGCCAGTAGTATTATAGCAGCTGAAGCTTTCTTT.

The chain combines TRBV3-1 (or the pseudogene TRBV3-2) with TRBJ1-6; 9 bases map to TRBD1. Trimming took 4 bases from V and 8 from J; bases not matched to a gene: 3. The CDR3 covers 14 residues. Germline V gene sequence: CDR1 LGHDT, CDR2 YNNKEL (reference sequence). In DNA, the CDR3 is TGTGCCAGCAGCCGACGACAGGGGGATTCACCCCTCCACTTT. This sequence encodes CASSRRQGDSPLHF.

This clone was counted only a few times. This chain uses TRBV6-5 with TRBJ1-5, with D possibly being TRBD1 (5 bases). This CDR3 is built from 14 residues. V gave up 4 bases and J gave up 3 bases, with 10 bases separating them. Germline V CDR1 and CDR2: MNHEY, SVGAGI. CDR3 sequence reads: CASSFDRTNQPQHF. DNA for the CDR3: TGTGCCAGCAGTTTCGACAGAACCAATCAGCCCCAGCATTTT.